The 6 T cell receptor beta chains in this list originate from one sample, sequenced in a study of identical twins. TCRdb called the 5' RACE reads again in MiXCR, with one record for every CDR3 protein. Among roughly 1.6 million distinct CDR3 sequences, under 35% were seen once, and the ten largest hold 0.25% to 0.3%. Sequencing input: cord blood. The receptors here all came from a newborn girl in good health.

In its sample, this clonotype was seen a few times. The CDR3 is CATSDYASGPSYNEQFF. The CDR3, as DNA: TGTGCCACCAGTGATTACGCTAGCGGGCCCTCCTACAATGAGCAGTTCTTC. The chain employs TRBV24-1 and TRBJ2-1; 8 nucleotides align to TRBD2. The junction had 5 bases not matched to a gene; V was cut back by 2 bases and J by 0 bases. This CDR3 is 17 amino acids long. The germline V gene has CDR1 KGHDR and CDR2 SFDVKD.

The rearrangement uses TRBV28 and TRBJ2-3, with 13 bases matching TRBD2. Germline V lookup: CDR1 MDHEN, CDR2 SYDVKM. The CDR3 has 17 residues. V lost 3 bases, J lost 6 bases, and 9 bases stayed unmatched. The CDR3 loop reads CASSFSGTSGIWDTQYF. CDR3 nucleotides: TGTGCCAGCAGTTTCTCCGGGACTAGCGGGATATGGGATACGCAGTATTTT.

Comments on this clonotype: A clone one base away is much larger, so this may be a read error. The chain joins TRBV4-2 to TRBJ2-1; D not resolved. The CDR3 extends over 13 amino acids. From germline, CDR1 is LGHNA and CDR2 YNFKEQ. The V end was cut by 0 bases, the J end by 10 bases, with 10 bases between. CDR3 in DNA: TGTGCCAGCAGCCAAGATCAGGTCTACGAGCAGTTCTTC. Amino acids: CASSQDQVYEQFF.

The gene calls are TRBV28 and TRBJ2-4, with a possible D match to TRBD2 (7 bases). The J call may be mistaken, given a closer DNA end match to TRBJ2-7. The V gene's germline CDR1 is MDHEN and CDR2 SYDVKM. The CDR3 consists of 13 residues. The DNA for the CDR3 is TGTGCCATGGGGGGGCGGGATCCCTACGAGCAGTACTTC. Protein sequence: CAMGGRDPYEQYF.

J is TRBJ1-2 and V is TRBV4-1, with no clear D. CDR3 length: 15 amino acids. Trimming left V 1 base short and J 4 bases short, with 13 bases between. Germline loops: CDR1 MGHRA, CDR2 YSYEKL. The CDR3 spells CASSQGEAQAYGYTF. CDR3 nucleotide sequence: TGCGCCAGCAGCCAAGGGGAGGCCCAAGCCTATGGCTACACCTTC.

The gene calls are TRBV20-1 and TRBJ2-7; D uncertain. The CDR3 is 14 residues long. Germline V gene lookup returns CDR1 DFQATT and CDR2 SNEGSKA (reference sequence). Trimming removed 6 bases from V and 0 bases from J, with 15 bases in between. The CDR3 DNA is TGCAGTGCGTTCAAGACACCAAGCTCCTACGAGCAGTACTTC. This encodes CSAFKTPSSYEQYF.